This record looks at one T cell receptor (beta chain) sequence and its context. The entry originates in a study of blood T cells in healthy people across ages. The CDR3 contains 16 residues. V was shortened by 6 bases and J by 0 bases, with 17 bases between the two germline ends. Germline V gene sequence: CDR1 SNHLY, CDR2 FYNNEI. Ranging in age from about 6 to 90, the donors were healthy Caucasian individuals from Russia. The second PCR ran about 6 to 12 cycles with a sample-barcoded 5' primer and J-beta primers. TCRdb recomputed calls from the 5' RACE reads with MiXCR, one row per CDR3 protein. The data contain over a million distinct CDR3 sequences, 59% of them seen just once; the ten biggest clones take up 6.5% to 8.5%.

The chain links TRBV2 to TRBJ1-2, with D tentatively TRBD1 (5 bases). The receptor comes from a man aged 18 to 30 in good health. The sample taken for sequencing was blood. The CDR3 region is CASSATGRTTNYGYTF. The CDR3 nucleotides read TGTGCCAGCAGCGCCACGGGACGGACGACTAACTATGGCTACACCTTC.